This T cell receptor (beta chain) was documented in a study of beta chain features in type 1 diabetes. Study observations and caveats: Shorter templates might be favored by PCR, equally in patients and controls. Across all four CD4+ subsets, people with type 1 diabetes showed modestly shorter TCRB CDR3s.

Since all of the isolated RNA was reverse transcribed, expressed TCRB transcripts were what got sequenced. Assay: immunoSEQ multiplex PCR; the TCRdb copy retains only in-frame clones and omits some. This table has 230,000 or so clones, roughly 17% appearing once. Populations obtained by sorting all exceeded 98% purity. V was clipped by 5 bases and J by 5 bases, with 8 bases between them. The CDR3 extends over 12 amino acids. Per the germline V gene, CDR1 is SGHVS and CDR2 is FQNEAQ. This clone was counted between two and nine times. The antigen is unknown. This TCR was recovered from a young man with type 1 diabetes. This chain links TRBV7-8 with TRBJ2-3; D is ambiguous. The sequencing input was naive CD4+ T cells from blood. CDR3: CASSPDLDTQYF. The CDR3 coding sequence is TGTGCCAGCAGCCCCGATCTAGATACGCAGTATTTT.